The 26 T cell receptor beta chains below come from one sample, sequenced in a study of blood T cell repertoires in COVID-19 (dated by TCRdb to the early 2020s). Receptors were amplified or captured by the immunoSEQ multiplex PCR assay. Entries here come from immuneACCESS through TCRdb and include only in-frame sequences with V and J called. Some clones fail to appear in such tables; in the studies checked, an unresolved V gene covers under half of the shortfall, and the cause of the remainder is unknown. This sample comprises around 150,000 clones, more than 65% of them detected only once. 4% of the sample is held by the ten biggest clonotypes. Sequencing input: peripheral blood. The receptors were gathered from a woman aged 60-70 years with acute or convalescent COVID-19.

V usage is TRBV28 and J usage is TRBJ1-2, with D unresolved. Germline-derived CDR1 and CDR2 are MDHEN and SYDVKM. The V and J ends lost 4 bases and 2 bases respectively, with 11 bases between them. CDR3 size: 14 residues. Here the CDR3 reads CASSSAGTNYGYTF. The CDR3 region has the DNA TGTGCCAGCAGTTCCGCGGGTACCAACTATGGCTACACCTTC.

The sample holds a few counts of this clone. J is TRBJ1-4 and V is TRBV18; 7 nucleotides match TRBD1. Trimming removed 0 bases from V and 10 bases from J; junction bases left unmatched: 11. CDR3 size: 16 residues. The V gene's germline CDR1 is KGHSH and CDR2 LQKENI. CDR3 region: CASSPPDGQGVRKLFF. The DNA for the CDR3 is TGTGCCAGCTCACCACCGGATGGGCAGGGGGTGAGAAAACTGTTTTTT.

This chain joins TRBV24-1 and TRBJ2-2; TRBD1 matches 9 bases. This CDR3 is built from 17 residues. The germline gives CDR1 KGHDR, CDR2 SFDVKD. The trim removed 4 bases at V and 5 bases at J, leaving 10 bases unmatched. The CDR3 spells CATSDLTGGIRTGELFF. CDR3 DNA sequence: TGTGCCACCAGTGACCTGACAGGGGGGATTCGGACCGGGGAGCTGTTTTTT.

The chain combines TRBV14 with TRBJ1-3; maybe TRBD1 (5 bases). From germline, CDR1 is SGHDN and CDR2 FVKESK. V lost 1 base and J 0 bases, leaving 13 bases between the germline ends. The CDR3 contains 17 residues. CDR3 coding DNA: TGTGCCAGCAGCCAAGTTAACCAGGGTTACTCTGGAAACACCATATATTTT. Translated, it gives CASSQVNQGYSGNTIYF. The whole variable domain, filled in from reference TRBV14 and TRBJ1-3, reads EAGVTQFPSHSVIEKGQTVTLRCDPISGHDNLYWYRRVMGKEIKFLLHFVKESKQDESGMPNNRFLAERTGGTYSTLKVQPAELEDSGVYFCASSQVNQGYSGNTIYFGEGSWLTVV.

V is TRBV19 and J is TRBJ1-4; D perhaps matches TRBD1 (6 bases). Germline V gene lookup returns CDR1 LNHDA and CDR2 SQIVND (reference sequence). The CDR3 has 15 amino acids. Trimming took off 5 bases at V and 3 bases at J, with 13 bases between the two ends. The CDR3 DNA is TGTGCCAGTAGTCCTCTGGGGACACCTAATGAAAAACTGTTTTTT. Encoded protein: CASSPLGTPNEKLFF.

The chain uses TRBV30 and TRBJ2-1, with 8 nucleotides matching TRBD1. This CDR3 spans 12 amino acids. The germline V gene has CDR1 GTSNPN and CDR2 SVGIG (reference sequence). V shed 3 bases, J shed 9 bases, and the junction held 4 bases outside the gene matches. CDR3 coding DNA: TGTGCCTGGAGCGGACAGGGAATTGAGCAGTTCTTC. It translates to CAWSGQGIEQFF.

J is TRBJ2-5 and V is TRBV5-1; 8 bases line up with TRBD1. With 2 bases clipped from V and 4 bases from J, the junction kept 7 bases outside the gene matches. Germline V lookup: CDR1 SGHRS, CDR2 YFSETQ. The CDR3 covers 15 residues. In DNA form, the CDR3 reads TGCGCCAGCAGCTTAGGACAGGGTCGGGGAGAGACCCAGTACTTC. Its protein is CASSLGQGRGETQYF.

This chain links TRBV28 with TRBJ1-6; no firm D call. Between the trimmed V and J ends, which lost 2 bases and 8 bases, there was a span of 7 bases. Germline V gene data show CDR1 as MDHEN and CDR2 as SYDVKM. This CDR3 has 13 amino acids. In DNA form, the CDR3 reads TGTGCCAGCAGTTTAGGCAGTTATTCACCCCTCCACTTT. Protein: CASSLGSYSPLHF. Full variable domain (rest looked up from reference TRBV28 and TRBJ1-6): DVKVTQSSRYLVKRTGEKVFLECVQDMDHENMFWYRQDPGLGLRLIYFSYDVKMKEKGDIPEGYSVSREKKERFSLILESASTNQTSMYLCASSLGSYSPLHFGNGTRLTVT.

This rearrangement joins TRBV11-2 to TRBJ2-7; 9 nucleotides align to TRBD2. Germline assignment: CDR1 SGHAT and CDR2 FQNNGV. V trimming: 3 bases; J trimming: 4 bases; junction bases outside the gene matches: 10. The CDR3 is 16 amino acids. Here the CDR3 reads CASSFDWLAGSYEQYF. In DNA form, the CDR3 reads TGTGCCAGCAGCTTTGATTGGCTAGCGGGAAGTTACGAGCAGTACTTC.

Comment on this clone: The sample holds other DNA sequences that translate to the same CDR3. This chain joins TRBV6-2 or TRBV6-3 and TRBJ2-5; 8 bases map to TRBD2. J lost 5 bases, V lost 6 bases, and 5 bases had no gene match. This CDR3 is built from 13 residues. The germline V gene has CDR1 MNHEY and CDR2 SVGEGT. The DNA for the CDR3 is TGTGCCAGCAGCCGGGGACTAGGTGAGACCCAGTACTTC. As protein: CASSRGLGETQYF.

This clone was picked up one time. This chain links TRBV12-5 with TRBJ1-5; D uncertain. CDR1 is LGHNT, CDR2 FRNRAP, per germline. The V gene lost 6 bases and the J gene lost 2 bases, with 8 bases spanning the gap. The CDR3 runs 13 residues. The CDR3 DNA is TGTGCTAGTGGCCCGGGAGGCAATCAGCCCCAGCATTTT. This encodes CASGPGGNQPQHF.

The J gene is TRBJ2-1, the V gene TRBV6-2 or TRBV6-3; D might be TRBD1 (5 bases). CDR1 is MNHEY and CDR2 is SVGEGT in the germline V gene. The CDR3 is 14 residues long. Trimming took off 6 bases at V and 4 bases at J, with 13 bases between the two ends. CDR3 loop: CASSPMGLYNEQFF. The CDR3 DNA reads TGTGCCAGCAGCCCCATGGGGCTTTACAATGAGCAGTTCTTC.

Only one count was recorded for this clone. CDR3 coding DNA: TGTGCCAGCAGCTTAAGGGTAGCGGGAGCCCCCGAGCAGTACTTC. Translating it yields CASSLRVAGAPEQYF. The genes are TRBV7-2 and TRBJ2-7; 9 nucleotides agree with TRBD2. J was trimmed by 6 bases and V by 2 bases; bases with no gene match: 8. The CDR3 is 15 residues long. Per the germline V gene, CDR1 is SGHTA and CDR2 is FQGNSA.

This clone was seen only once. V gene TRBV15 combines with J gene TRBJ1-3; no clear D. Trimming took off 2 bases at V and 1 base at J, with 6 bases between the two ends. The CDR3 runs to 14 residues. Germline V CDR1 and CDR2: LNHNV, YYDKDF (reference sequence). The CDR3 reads CATSRRGSGNTIYF. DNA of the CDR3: TGTGCCACCAGCAGACGGGGATCTGGAAACACCATATATTTT.

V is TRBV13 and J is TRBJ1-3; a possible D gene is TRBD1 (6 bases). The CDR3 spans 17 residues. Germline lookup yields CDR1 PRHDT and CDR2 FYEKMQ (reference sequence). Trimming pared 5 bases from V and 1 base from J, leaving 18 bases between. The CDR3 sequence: CASSPAGAQESGNTIYF. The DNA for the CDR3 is TGTGCCAGCAGCCCAGCAGGGGCCCAGGAATCTGGAAACACCATATATTTT.

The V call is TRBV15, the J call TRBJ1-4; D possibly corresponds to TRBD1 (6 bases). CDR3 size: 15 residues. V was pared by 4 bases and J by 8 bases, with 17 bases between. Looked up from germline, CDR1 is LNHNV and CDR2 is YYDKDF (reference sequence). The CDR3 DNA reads TGTGCCACCAGCAAAAACAAAGGGGGAGGGGAAAAACTGTTTTTT. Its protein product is CATSKNKGGGEKLFF.

As DNA, the CDR3 is TGTGCCAGCAGCTTAACAGGACCCGCCGGCAAAGGCTACACCTTC. It is translated as CASSLTGPAGKGYTF. This sequence joins TRBV7-9 and TRBJ1-2; D possibly corresponds to TRBD1 (5 bases). The CDR3 totals 15 residues. V shed 2 bases and J shed 8 bases, with 18 bases lying between them. Germline V gene data show CDR1 as SEHNR and CDR2 as FQNEAQ (reference sequence).

The CDR3, as DNA: TGCAGTGCTAGTTTTCTAGCGGGAGTGTACGAGCAGTACTTC. It specifies CSASFLAGVYEQYF. The rearrangement uses TRBV20-1 and TRBJ2-7, with 10 bases lining up with TRBD2. CDR1 DFQATT and CDR2 SNEGSKA come from the germline V gene (reference sequence). The CDR3 contains 14 residues. Losses at the gene ends were 3 bases for V and 4 bases for J; bases not matched to a gene: 6.

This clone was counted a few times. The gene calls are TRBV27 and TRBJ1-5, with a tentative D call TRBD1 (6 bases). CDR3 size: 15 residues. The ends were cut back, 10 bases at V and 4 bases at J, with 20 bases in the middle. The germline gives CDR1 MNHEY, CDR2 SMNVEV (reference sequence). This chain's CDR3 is CATLTRDMGNQPQHF. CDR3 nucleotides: TGTGCCACCCTCACCCGGGACATGGGAAATCAGCCCCAGCATTTT.

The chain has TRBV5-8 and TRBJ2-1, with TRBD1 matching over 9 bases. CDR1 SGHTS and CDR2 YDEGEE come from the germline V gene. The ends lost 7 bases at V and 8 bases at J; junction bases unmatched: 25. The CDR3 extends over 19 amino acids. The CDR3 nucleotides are TGTGCCAGCCCTCTACCTCCTGGACAGGGGATGTATGACAAAGATGAGCAGTTCTTC. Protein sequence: CASPLPPGQGMYDKDEQFF.

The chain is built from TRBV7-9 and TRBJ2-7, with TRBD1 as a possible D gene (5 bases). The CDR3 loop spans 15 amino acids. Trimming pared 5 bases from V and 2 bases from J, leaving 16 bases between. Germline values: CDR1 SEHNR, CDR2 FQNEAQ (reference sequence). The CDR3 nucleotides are TGTGCCAGCAGCCCGAGACAGATTCCTACCTACGAGCAGTACTTC. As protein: CASSPRQIPTYEQYF.

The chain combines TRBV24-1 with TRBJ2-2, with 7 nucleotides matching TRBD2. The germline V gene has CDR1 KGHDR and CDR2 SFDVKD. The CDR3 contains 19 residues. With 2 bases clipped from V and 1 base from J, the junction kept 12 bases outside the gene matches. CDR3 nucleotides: TGTGCCACCAGTGATTCGCCAATACGAGGGAGGGGGAACACCGGGGAGCTGTTTTTT. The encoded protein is CATSDSPIRGRGNTGELFF.

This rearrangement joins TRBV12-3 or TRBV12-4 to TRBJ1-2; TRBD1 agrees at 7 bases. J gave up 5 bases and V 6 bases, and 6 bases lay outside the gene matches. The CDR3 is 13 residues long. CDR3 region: CASSRQGRYGYTF. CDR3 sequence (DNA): TGTGCCAGCAGCCGACAGGGCCGGTATGGCTACACCTTC.

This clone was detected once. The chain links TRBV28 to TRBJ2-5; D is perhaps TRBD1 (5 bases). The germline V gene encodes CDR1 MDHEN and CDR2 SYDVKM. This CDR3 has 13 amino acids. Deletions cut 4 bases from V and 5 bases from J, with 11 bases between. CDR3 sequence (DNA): TGTGCCAGCAGTTGGACATCCCCGGAGACCCAGTACTTC. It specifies CASSWTSPETQYF.

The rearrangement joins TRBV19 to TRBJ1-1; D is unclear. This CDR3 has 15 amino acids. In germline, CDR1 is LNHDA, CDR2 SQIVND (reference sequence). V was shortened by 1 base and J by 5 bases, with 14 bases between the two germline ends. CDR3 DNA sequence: TGTGCCAGTAGTATAGGGCGGGTGAGGTCTACTGAAGCTTTCTTT. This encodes CASSIGRVRSTEAFF.

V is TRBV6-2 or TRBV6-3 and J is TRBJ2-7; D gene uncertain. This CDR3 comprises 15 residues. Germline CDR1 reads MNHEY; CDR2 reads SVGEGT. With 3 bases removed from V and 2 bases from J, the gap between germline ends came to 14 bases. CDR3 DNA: TGTGCCAGCAGTTATATAGAGCGCCCACCCTACGAGCAGTACTTC. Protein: CASSYIERPPYEQYF.